Below are 25 T cell receptor beta chains sequenced from a single sample in a study of shared clonotypes between healthy human individuals. The protocol was immunoSEQ multiplex PCR, while the TCRdb copy is restricted to in-frame clones and leaves out a portion. The table has some 500,000 clones, roughly 95% seen once. Source material: naive CD4+ T cells sorted from blood. Specified subset: CD45RA+ positively selected. These receptors originate from a woman in her twenties or thirties in good health.

The V and J genes are TRBV4-1 and TRBJ1-4; D gene unclear. CDR1 and CDR2 from the germline V gene are MGHRA and YSYEKL. The CDR3 totals 12 residues. Trimming removed 5 bases at V and 6 bases at J, with 7 bases between. The CDR3 nucleotides are TGCGCCAGCAGCAAAATCTATGAAAAACTGTTTTTT. This encodes CASSKIYEKLFF.

This chain uses TRBV5-1 with TRBJ2-1, with D possibly TRBD2 on 6 matching bases. There are 16 residues in the CDR3. V lost 0 bases, J lost 0 bases, and 10 bases lay in between. The germline gives CDR1 SGHRS, CDR2 YFSETQ. The CDR3 nucleotides are TGCGCCAGCAGCTTGGGGGCGGGAACCTCCTACAATGAGCAGTTCTTC. This encodes CASSLGAGTSYNEQFF.

V gene TRBV27 combines with J gene TRBJ1-2; unclear D gene. Germline V gives CDR1 MNHEY, CDR2 SMNVEV (reference sequence). The CDR3 consists of 15 residues. The V end lost 6 bases, the J end lost 0 bases, and 14 bases lay between the germline ends. The CDR3 sequence is CASRTPEDANYGYTF. In DNA form, the CDR3 reads TGTGCCAGCAGAACCCCGGAGGACGCTAACTATGGCTACACCTTC.

This clone came up once. The rearrangement uses TRBV11-2 and TRBJ2-1; D remains ambiguous. In germline, CDR1 is SGHAT, CDR2 FQNNGV. V shed 7 bases and J shed 0 bases, with 13 bases lying between them. The CDR3 contains 15 residues. The CDR3 is CASTARTSSYNEQFF. In DNA, the CDR3 is TGTGCCAGCACCGCGCGGACGAGCTCCTACAATGAGCAGTTCTTC.

V is TRBV6-1 and J is TRBJ2-3; 15 nucleotides agree with TRBD2. This CDR3 has 16 residues. CDR1 is MNHNS, CDR2 SASEGT, per germline. The V segment lost 4 bases and the J segment 5 bases; nucleotides outside the gene matches: 4. The CDR3 region is CASSGGLAGGIDTQYF. CDR3 sequence (DNA): TGTGCCAGCAGTGGGGGACTAGCGGGAGGAATAGATACGCAGTATTTT.

The chain uses TRBV15 and TRBJ2-7, with 7 bases fitting TRBD2. Germline assignment: CDR1 LNHNV and CDR2 YYDKDF (reference sequence). The V gene end was trimmed by 1 base and the J gene end by 2 bases; junction bases not matched to a gene: 5. The CDR3 extends over 15 amino acids. In DNA, the CDR3 is TGTGCCACCAGCAGAGTAGCGGGCCCAACCTACGAGCAGTACTTC. This translates into CATSRVAGPTYEQYF.

About this clone itself: This sample also contains other DNA sequences that code for the same CDR3. The chain joins TRBV18 to TRBJ2-5, with D uncertain. The V end was cut by 3 bases, the J end by 4 bases, with 6 bases between. The CDR3 totals 12 residues. Germline V CDR1 and CDR2: KGHSH, LQKENI. In nucleotides, the CDR3 is TGTGCCAGCTCACCCCGCGGAGAGACCCAGTACTTC. This encodes CASSPRGETQYF.

The chain couples TRBV14 to TRBJ1-5, with D perhaps TRBD1 (5 bases). Germline V gene data show CDR1 as SGHDN and CDR2 as FVKESK. V was clipped by 3 bases and J by 4 bases, with 10 bases between them. The CDR3 totals 14 residues. The CDR3 nucleotides read TGTGCCAGCAGCCACGGGGGGGGGAATCAGCCCCAGCATTTT. This translates into CASSHGGGNQPQHF.

V and J are TRBV19 and TRBJ1-5; D is possibly TRBD1 (6 bases). Germline CDR1 is LNHDA and CDR2 is SQIVND (reference sequence). This CDR3 comprises 15 residues. V was trimmed by 9 bases and J by 0 bases, leaving 15 bases between them. The CDR3 DNA reads TGTGCCAGGAGAGGGGACACTTATAGCAATCAGCCCCAGCATTTT. Translated: CARRGDTYSNQPQHF.

The V call is TRBV5-1, the J call TRBJ1-1, with 8 bases that match TRBD1. This CDR3 has 15 residues. Germline values: CDR1 SGHRS, CDR2 YFSETQ. Unmatched junction bases numbered 6, after V lost 4 bases and J lost 1 base. CDR3 residues: CASSVQGAPNTEAFF. The CDR3, as DNA: TGCGCCAGCAGCGTCCAGGGGGCGCCGAACACTGAAGCTTTCTTT.

This sequence joins TRBV19 and TRBJ2-3; the D gene is possibly TRBD2 (5 bases). Trimming removed 3 bases from V and 4 bases from J, with 8 bases in between. Germline lookup yields CDR1 LNHDA and CDR2 SQIVND (reference sequence). The CDR3 is 13 residues long. The CDR3 region is CASSISGADTQYF. In DNA, the CDR3 is TGTGCCAGTAGTATTTCCGGGGCAGATACGCAGTATTTT.

CDR3 bases: TGCGCGACGACGAATGGGGGGAGGGGCGATGAGCAGTTCTTC. It translates to CATTNGGRGDEQFF. The rearrangement joins TRBV5-1 to TRBJ2-1; TRBD2 matches at 7 bases. CDR3 length: 14 amino acids. Germline-derived CDR1 and CDR2 are SGHRS and YFSETQ.

This chain connects TRBV18 to TRBJ2-5; 7 nucleotides line up with TRBD1. The CDR3 is made up of 13 amino acids. Germline CDR1 reads KGHSH; CDR2 reads LQKENI. V trimming: 4 bases; J trimming: 5 bases; junction bases outside the gene matches: 4. Here the CDR3 DNA reads TGTGCCAGCTCACGACAGGGTTTGGAGACCCAGTACTTC. This codes for CASSRQGLETQYF.

The V call is TRBV19, the J call TRBJ2-6, with a possible D match to TRBD2 (6 bases). Germline V gene lookup returns CDR1 LNHDA and CDR2 SQIVND (reference sequence). The CDR3 totals 19 residues. Trimming stripped 6 bases from V and 0 bases from J, with 21 bases between. The CDR3 DNA follows: TGTGCCAGTAGCCTCCCCGGGGGAACCGAAAACTCTGGGGCCAACGTCCTGACTTTC. This translates into CASSLPGGTENSGANVLTF.

CDR3 region: CASSPPGGADTEAFF. CDR3 coding DNA: TGTGCCAGCAGCCCTCCGGGGGGGGCCGACACTGAAGCTTTCTTT. J is TRBJ1-1 and V is TRBV4-2; TRBD1 is a possible D gene (6 bases). The germline CDR1 and CDR2 sequences are LGHNA and YNFKEQ. The V and J ends lost 4 bases and 3 bases respectively, with 15 bases between them. This CDR3 region has 15 residues.

The CDR3 is CASSQPGQGVEKLFF. The CDR3 nucleotides read TGTGCCAGCAGTCAACCGGGACAGGGGGTTGAAAAACTGTTTTTT. The genes are TRBV27 and TRBJ1-4; the match to TRBD1 covers 11 bases. The V gene end was trimmed by 5 bases and the J gene end by 7 bases; junction bases not matched to a gene: 6. The CDR3 is 15 residues long. Germline V gene lookup returns CDR1 MNHEY and CDR2 SMNVEV (reference sequence). Together with reference TRBV27 and TRBJ1-4, the CDR3 gives the full variable domain: EAQVTQNPRYLITVTGKKLTVTCSQNMNHEYMSWYRQDPGLGLRQIYYSMNVEVTDKGDVPEGYKVSRKEKRNFPLILESPSPNQTSLYFCASSQPGQGVEKLFFGSGTQLSVL.

The chain couples TRBV11-2 to TRBJ2-3; D is possibly TRBD1 (7 bases). This CDR3 contains 17 residues. Per germline, CDR1 SGHAT and CDR2 FQNNGV. The V gene lost 5 bases and the J gene lost 5 bases, with 23 bases spanning the gap. The CDR3 nucleotides are TGTGCCAGCAGCCCAGGGGGTGGCAGTGTGGGGGGAGATACGCAGTATTTT. It specifies CASSPGGGSVGGDTQYF.

The chain employs TRBV11-2 and TRBJ1-4; D remains unclear. The germline V gene has CDR1 SGHAT and CDR2 FQNNGV. The CDR3 is 13 amino acids. V lost 1 base, J lost 8 bases, and 8 bases lay in between. CDR3 DNA sequence: TGTGCCAGCAGCTTAGCGGGCCTAGAAAAACTGTTTTTT. It yields the protein CASSLAGLEKLFF. The variable domain in full, completed from reference TRBV11-2 and TRBJ1-4, reads EAGVAQSPRYKIIEKRQSVAFWCNPISGHATLYWYQQILGQGPKLLIQFQNNGVVDDSQLPKDRFSAERLKGVDSTLKIQPAKLEDSAVYLCASSLAGLEKLFFGSGTQLSVL.

V and J are TRBV2 and TRBJ2-1, with 11 nucleotides matching TRBD2. The CDR3 is 14 amino acids. Unmatched junction bases numbered 5, after V lost 6 bases and J lost 7 bases. The germline V gene has CDR1 SNHLY and CDR2 FYNNEI. DNA of the CDR3: TGTGCCAGCAGCTTAGCGGGAGGGCGAAATGAGCAGTTCTTC. The encoded protein is CASSLAGGRNEQFF.

The rearrangement joins TRBV28 to TRBJ2-5; TRBD2 matches at 10 bases. The trim removed 6 bases at V and 0 bases at J, leaving 13 bases unmatched. CDR1 and CDR2 from the germline V gene are MDHEN and SYDVKM. This CDR3 spans 18 amino acids. Written as DNA, the CDR3 is TGTGCCAGCAGCCGCAAATCCTGGACTAGCGGATACCAAGAGACCCAGTACTTC. Protein product: CASSRKSWTSGYQETQYF.

Here the CDR3 DNA reads TGTGCCAGCAGTGAAAGGGGACTGTTTAGCTACACCTTC. This codes for CASSERGLFSYTF. The V call is TRBV6-1, the J call TRBJ1-2, with D possibly being TRBD1 (5 bases). The germline V gene has CDR1 MNHNS and CDR2 SASEGT. V dropped 2 bases and J dropped 9 bases, with 13 bases sitting between them. The CDR3 has 13 amino acids.

A single count supports this clone. This chain joins TRBV11-2 and TRBJ2-7; no clear D. The germline V and J ends were trimmed by 4 bases and 3 bases, with 7 bases remaining between them. CDR1 SGHAT and CDR2 FQNNGV come from the germline V gene. This CDR3 contains 12 residues. The CDR3 DNA reads TGTGCCAGCAGCTGGACCAGCTACGAGCAGTACTTC. Protein product: CASSWTSYEQYF.

The chain has TRBV19 and TRBJ1-5; no definite D call. The ends were cut back, 10 bases at V and 7 bases at J, with 17 bases in the middle. This CDR3 is built from 13 residues. Germline V gives CDR1 LNHDA, CDR2 SQIVND (reference sequence). Written as DNA, the CDR3 is TGTGCCACCCAGAGGCAACGGGAACAGCCCCAGCATTTT. Translated, it gives CATQRQREQPQHF.

J is TRBJ2-1 and V is TRBV19; 8 positions match TRBD2. CDR1 LNHDA and CDR2 SQIVND come from the germline V gene (reference sequence). The CDR3 runs to 16 residues. Trimming took 5 bases from V and 2 from J; bases not matched to a gene: 8. As DNA, the CDR3 is TGTGCCAGTAGTGCACAAGCGGGAGTGGCCTACAATGAGCAGTTCTTC. Translation gives CASSAQAGVAYNEQFF.

J is TRBJ2-4 and V is TRBV28, with a tentative D call TRBD1 (5 bases). The CDR3 covers 15 residues. The germline V gene encodes CDR1 MDHEN and CDR2 SYDVKM. V lost 5 bases to trimming and J lost 4 bases, with 15 bases between them. The CDR3 coding sequence is TGTGCCAGCAGTGAAGTTAGGGGCAGAAAAAACATTCAGTACTTC. Translation: CASSEVRGRKNIQYF.